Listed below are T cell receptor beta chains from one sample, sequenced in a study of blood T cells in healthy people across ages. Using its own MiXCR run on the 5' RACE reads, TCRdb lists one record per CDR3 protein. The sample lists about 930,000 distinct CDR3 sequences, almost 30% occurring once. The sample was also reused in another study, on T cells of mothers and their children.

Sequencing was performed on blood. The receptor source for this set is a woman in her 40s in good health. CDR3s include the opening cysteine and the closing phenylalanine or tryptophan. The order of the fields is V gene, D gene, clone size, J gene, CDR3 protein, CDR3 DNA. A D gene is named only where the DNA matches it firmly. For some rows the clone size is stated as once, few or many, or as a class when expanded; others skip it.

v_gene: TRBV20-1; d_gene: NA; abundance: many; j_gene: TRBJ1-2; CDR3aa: CSARDLGRGDGYTF; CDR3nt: TGCAGTGCTAGAGATCTCGGCAGGGGCGATGGCTACACCTTC
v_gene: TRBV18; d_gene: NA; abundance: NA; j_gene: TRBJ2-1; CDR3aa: CASSPPGLSYNEQFF; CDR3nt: TGTGCCAGCTCACCACCTGGGCTGTCCTACAATGAGCAGTTCTTC
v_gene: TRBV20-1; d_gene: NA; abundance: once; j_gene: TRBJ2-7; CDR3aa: CSAKKVFGEQYF; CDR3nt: TGCAGTGCTAAGAAGGTTTTTGGAGAGCAGTACTTC
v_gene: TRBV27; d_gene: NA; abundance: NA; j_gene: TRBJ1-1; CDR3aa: CASSLYRVTGAFF; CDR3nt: TGTGCTAGCAGTTTATACCGGGTCACTGGAGCTTTCTTT
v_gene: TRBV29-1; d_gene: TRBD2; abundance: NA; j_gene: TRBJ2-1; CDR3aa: CSVEEAGGSYNEQFF; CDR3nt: TGCAGCGTTGAAGAAGCGGGAGGATCCTACAATGAGCAGTTCTTC
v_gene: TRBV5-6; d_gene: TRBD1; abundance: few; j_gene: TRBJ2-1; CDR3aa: CASSLADRAPYNEQFF; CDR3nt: TGTGCCAGCAGCTTGGCCGACAGGGCCCCCTACAATGAGCAGTTCTTC
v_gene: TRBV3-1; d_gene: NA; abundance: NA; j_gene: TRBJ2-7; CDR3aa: CAGSQQPGPFYEQYF; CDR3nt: TGTGCCGGCAGCCAACAACCCGGGCCCTTCTACGAGCAGTACTTC
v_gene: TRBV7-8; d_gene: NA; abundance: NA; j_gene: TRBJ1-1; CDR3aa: CASSLGGWGVTGEAFF; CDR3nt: TGTGCCAGCAGCTTAGGGGGATGGGGAGTTACGGGGGAAGCTTTCTTT
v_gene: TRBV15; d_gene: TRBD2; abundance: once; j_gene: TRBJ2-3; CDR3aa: CATSGAGISADTQYF; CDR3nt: TGTGCCACCAGCGGAGCGGGGATTAGCGCAGATACGCAGTATTTT
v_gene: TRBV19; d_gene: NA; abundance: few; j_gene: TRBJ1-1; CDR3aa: CASSIGGYTEAFF; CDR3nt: TGTGCCAGTAGTATAGGAGGTTACACTGAAGCTTTCTTT
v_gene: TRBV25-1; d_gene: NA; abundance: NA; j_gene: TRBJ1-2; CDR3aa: CASSSPGGVKGYTF; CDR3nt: TGTGCCAGCAGTTCCCCCGGGGGGGTTAAGGGCTACACCTTC
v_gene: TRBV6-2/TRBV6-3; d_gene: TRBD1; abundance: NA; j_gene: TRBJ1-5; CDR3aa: CASSYRRVAGGWQPQHF; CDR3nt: TGTGCCAGCAGTTACCGGCGTGTGGCAGGGGGCTGGCAGCCCCAGCATTTT
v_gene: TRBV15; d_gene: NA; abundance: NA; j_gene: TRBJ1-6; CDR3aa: CATSRATLETSFGVNSPLHF; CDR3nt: TGTGCCACCAGCAGGGCCACCTTAGAGACATCGTTTGGGGTTAATTCACCCCTCCACTTT
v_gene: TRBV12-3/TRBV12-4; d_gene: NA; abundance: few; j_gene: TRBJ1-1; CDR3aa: CASRRWARGENEAFF; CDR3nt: TGTGCCAGCAGAAGGTGGGCCAGGGGAGAGAATGAAGCTTTCTTT
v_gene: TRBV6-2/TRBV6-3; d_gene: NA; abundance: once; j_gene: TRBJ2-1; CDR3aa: CASSLINGVNEQFF; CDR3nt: TGTGCCAGCAGTTTGATTAACGGGGTCAATGAGCAGTTCTTC
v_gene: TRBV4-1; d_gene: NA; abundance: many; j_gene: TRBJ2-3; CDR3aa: CASSQGMNTQYF; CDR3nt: TGCGCCAGCAGCCAAGGGATGAATACGCAGTATTTT
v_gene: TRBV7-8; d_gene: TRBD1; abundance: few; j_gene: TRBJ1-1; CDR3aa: CASSTRTGLGAFF; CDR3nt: TGTGCCAGCAGCACCCGGACAGGGCTGGGAGCTTTCTTT
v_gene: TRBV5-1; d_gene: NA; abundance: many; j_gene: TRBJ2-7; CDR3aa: CASSHLRDGYYEQYF; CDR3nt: TGCGCCAGCAGCCATCTCCGGGACGGATACTACGAGCAGTACTTC
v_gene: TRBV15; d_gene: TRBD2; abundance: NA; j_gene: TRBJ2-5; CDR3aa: CAASPRTSLQETQYF; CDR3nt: TGTGCCGCCAGCCCCCGGACTAGCCTCCAAGAGACCCAGTACTTC
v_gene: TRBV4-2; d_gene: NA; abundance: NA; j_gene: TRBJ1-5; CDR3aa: CASSQSVGFVPQHF; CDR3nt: TGTGCCAGCAGTCAATCGGTAGGGTTTGTCCCCCAGCATTTT
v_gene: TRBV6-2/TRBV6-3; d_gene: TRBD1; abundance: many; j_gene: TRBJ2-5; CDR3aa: CASSYPNRGSETQYF; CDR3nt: TGTGCCAGCAGTTACCCCAACAGGGGTTCGGAGACCCAGTACTTC
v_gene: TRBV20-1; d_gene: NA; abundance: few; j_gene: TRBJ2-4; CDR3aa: CSAREAPRGAGNIQYF; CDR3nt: TGCAGTGCTAGAGAGGCCCCTCGGGGGGCGGGAAACATTCAGTACTTC
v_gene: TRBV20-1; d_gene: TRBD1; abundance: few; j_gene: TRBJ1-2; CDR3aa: CSADESNRGGYTF; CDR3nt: TGCAGTGCCGATGAATCGAACAGGGGAGGCTACACCTTC
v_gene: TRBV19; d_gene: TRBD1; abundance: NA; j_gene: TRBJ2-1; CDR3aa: CASTGTGACNEQFF; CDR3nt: TGTGCCAGTACCGGGACAGGGGCGTGTAATGAGCAGTTCTTC
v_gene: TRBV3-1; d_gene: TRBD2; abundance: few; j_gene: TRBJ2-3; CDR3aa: CASSQFLRAGKCTDTQYF; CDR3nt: TGTGCCAGCAGCCAATTTCTTAGAGCGGGGAAGTGCACAGATACGCAGTATTTT
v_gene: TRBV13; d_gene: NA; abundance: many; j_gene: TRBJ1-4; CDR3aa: CASSPPQSEKLFF; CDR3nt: TGTGCCAGCAGCCCCCCCCAGAGCGAAAAACTGTTTTTT
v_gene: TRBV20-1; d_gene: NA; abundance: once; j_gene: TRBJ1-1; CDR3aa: CSARVQLNTEAFF; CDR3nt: TGCAGTGCTAGAGTTCAACTGAACACTGAAGCTTTCTTT
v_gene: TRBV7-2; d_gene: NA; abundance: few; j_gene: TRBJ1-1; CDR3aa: CASSPQGTMNTEAFF; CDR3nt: TGTGCCAGCAGCCCTCAAGGGACCATGAACACTGAAGCTTTCTTT
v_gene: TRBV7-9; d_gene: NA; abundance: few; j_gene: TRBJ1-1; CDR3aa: CASSLSAGPRIAMNTEAFF; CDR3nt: TGTGCCAGCAGCTTATCGGCCGGTCCCCGGATAGCGATGAACACTGAAGCTTTCTTT
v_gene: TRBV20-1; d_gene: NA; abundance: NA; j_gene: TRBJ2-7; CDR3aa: CSASGSGYEQYF; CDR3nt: TGCAGTGCCTCGGGATCGGGCTACGAGCAGTACTTC
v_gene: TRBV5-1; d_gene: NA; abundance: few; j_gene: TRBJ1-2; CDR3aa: CASSLDPGHDAVDDYTF; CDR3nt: TGCGCCAGCAGCTTGGATCCGGGGCACGACGCCGTGGATGACTACACCTTC
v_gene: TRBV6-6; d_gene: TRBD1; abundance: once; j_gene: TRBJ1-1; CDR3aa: CASSALGQGISEAFF; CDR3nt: TGTGCCAGCAGTGCCCTAGGACAGGGGATTTCTGAAGCTTTCTTT
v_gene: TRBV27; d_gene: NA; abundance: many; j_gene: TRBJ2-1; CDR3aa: CASSFVSSYNEQFF; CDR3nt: TGTGCCAGCAGTTTCGTCTCCTCCTACAATGAGCAGTTCTTC
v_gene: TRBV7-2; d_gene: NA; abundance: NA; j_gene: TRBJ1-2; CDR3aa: CASSLGAVPNYGYTF; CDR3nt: TGTGCCAGCAGCTTAGGGGCAGTACCCAACTATGGCTACACCTTC
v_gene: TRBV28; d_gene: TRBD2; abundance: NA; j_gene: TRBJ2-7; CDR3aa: CASSSPFSGGYNEQYF; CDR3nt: TGTGCCAGCAGTTCCCCCTTTAGCGGGGGATACAATGAGCAGTACTTC
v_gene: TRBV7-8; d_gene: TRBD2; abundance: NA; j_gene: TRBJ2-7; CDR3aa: CASSSLGKTSGYEQYF; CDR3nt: TGTGCCAGCAGCTCCCTAGGGAAGACTAGCGGCTACGAGCAGTACTTC
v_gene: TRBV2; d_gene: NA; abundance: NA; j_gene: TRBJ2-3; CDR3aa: CASRYRADTQYF; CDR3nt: TGTGCCAGCAGATACAGGGCAGATACGCAGTATTTT
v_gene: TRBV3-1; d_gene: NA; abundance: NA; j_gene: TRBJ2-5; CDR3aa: CASSQGFYGQETQYF; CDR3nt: TGTGCCAGCAGCCAAGGTTTCTACGGCCAAGAGACCCAGTACTTC
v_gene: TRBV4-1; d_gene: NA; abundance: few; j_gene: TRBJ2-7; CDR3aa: CASSQTESSYEQYF; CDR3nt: TGCGCCAGCAGCCAAACGGAGAGCTCCTACGAGCAGTACTTC
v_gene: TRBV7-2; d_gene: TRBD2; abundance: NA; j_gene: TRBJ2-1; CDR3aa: CASSLARGGAGGPYNEQFF; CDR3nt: TGTGCCAGCAGCTTAGCGCGAGGGGGAGCGGGGGGGCCCTACAATGAGCAGTTCTTC
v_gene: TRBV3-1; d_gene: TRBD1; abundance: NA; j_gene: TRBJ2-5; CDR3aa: CASSQDNRGLETQYF; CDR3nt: TGTGCCAGCAGCCAAGATAACAGGGGGCTTGAGACCCAGTACTTC
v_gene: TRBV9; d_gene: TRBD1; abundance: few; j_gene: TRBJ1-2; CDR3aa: CASSASGTGIGYTF; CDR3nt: TGTGCCAGCAGCGCCTCCGGGACAGGGATCGGCTACACCTTC
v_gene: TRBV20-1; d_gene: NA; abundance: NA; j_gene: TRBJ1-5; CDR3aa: CSAREPGNSNQPQHF; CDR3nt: TGCAGTGCTAGAGAGCCCGGAAATAGCAATCAGCCCCAGCATTTT
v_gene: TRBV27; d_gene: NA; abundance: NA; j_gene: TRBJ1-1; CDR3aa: CASSDAGSPEAFF; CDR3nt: TGTGCCAGCAGTGATGCAGGTTCTCCTGAAGCTTTCTTT
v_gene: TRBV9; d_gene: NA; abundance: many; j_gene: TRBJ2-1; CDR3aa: CASSLGGGVYEQFF; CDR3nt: TGTGCCAGCAGCCTGGGAGGGGGGGTCTATGAGCAGTTCTTC
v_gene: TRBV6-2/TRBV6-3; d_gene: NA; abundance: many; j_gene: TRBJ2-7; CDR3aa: CASSYSSSSYEQYF; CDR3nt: TGTGCCAGCAGTTACTCGAGCAGCTCCTACGAGCAGTACTTC
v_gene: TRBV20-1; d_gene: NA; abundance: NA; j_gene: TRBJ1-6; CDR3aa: CSASAGSSYNSPLHF; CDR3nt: TGCAGTGCTAGTGCAGGGAGCTCCTATAATTCACCCCTCCACTTT
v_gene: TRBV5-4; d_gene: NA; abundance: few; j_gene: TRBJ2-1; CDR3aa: CASSPSIESYNEQFF; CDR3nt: TGTGCCAGCAGCCCGTCAATTGAGAGCTACAATGAGCAGTTCTTC
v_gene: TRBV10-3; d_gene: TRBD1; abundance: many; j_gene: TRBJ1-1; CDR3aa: CAIESRQGTEAFF; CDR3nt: TGTGCCATCGAGAGCCGACAGGGGACTGAAGCTTTCTTT
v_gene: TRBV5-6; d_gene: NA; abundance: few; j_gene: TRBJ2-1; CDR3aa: CASSLPPGHTLYNEQFF; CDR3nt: TGTGCCAGCAGCTTACCCCCGGGACATACACTCTACAATGAGCAGTTCTTC
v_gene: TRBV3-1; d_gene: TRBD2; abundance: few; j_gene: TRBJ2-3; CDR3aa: CASSHSGTSGGADTQYF; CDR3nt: TGTGCCAGCAGCCATTCCGGGACTAGCGGGGGCGCAGATACGCAGTATTTT
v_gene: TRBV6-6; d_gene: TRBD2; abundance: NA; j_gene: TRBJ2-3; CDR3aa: CASSSPASGGADTQYF; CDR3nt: TGTGCCAGCAGTTCCCCCGCTAGCGGGGGGGCCGATACGCAGTATTTT
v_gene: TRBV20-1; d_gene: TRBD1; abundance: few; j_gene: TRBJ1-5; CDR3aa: CSARRPGQGIQPQHF; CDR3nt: TGCAGTGCTAGACGTCCGGGACAGGGTATTCAGCCCCAGCATTTT
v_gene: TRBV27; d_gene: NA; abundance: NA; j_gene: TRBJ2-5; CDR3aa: CASRWKGRGETQYF; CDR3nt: TGTGCCAGCAGGTGGAAGGGGCGGGGAGAGACCCAGTACTTC
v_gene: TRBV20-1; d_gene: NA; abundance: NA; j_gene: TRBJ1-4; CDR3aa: CSANRGKNEKLFF; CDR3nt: TGCAGTGCTAATCGCGGGAAGAATGAAAAACTGTTTTTT